The 21 T cell receptor beta chains below all came from one sample that was sequenced in a study of PD-L1 blockade in urothelial cancer. The repertoire was sequenced with immunoSEQ multiplex PCR; TCRdb's copy has only in-frame clones and lacks some. The sample contains about 35,000 clones, approximately 40% of which appear only once. The sequencing here drew on tumor tissue, taken before atezolizumab (anti-PD-L1) treatment. Receptor source: a man aged 55 to 70 with urothelial cancer.

The chain recombines TRBV6-7 with TRBJ2-1; D remains ambiguous. TRBV6-7 is annotated as an ORF whose role is uncertain. This CDR3 is 11 amino acids long. Trimming took off 2 bases at V and 15 bases at J, with 11 bases between the two ends. The CDR3 region has the DNA TGTGCCAGCAGTTACGGTGTCCTTGGGTTCTTC. Its translation: CASSYGVLGFF.

V gene TRBV15 combines with J gene TRBJ2-3; D is ambiguous. Germline V gives CDR1 LNHNV, CDR2 YYDKDF (reference sequence). Trimming removed 0 bases at V and 0 bases at J, with 4 bases between. CDR3 length: 14 residues. Written as DNA, the CDR3 is TGTGCCACCAGCAGAGATGTGAGCACAGATACGCAGTATTTT. Translating gives CATSRDVSTDTQYF. The entire variable domain, with the rest obtained from reference TRBV15 and TRBJ2-3, is as follows: DAMVIQNPRYQVTQFGKPVTLSCSQTLNHNVMYWYQQKSSQAPKLLFHYYDKDFNNEADTPDNFQSRRPNTSFCFLDIRSPGLGDTAMYLCATSRDVSTDTQYFGPGTRLTVL.

The chain uses TRBV18 and TRBJ1-1; D not resolved. The CDR3 is made up of 14 amino acids. Germline V CDR1 and CDR2: KGHSH, LQKENI. V lost 3 bases and J 0 bases, leaving 8 bases between the germline ends. The CDR3 spells CASSPEGMNTEAFF. CDR3 nucleotides: TGTGCCAGCTCACCGGAAGGGATGAACACTGAAGCTTTCTTT.

This clone was observed many times. This CDR3 reads CASSRPQGDPEAFF. Written as DNA, the CDR3 is TGTGCCAGCAGCCGGCCTCAGGGGGACCCTGAAGCTTTCTTT. This chain uses TRBV11-3 with TRBJ1-1, with TRBD1 identical over 7 bases. Germline assignment: CDR1 SGHNT and CDR2 YENEEA. V lost 5 bases, J lost 6 bases, and 9 bases stayed unmatched. The length of the CDR3 is 14 residues.

This clone was detected a few times. V and J are TRBV15 and TRBJ1-2; D remains unclear. This CDR3 spans 14 amino acids. Germline values: CDR1 LNHNV, CDR2 YYDKDF (reference sequence). V lost 5 bases to trimming and J lost 3 bases, with 13 bases between them. CDR3 in DNA: TGTGCCACCAGCCAAGACCGGGCTTACTATGGCTACACCTTC. It specifies CATSQDRAYYGYTF.

This sequence joins TRBV14 and TRBJ1-2; no clear D gene. CDR1 and CDR2 from the germline V gene are SGHDN and FVKESK. The CDR3 covers 12 residues. V gave up 3 bases and J gave up 5 bases, with 7 bases separating them. CDR3 in amino acids: CASSQNRYGYTF. The CDR3 coding sequence is TGTGCCAGCAGCCAGAACAGATATGGCTACACCTTC.

This clone was detected once. The rearrangement links TRBV28 to TRBJ1-2; 7 bases fit TRBD1. Trimming at V came to 6 bases and at J to 6 bases, leaving 16 bases not matched to a gene. From germline, CDR1 is MDHEN and CDR2 SYDVKM. CDR3 size: 16 residues. CDR3 DNA sequence: TGTGCCAGCAGGCCGATTACAGGGGCTAGGGGCGATGGCTACACCTTC. Translating gives CASRPITGARGDGYTF.

This clone was seen a few times. The chain employs TRBV30 and TRBJ2-1, with D perhaps TRBD2 (7 bases). The CDR3 consists of 15 residues. Trimming took off 4 bases at V and 2 bases at J, with 15 bases between the two ends. Germline lookup yields CDR1 GTSNPN and CDR2 SVGIG (reference sequence). The CDR3 region has the DNA TGTGCCTGGAACGGGGGGCTCTTGCCCTACAATGAGCAGTTCTTC. Translated, it gives CAWNGGLLPYNEQFF.

The CDR3 region is CASSFTSDRGTGELFF. The CDR3 DNA is TGCGCCAGCAGCTTTACTAGCGATCGGGGCACCGGGGAGCTGTTTTTT. J is TRBJ2-2 and V is TRBV5-1, with TRBD2 matching 7 bases. The CDR3 covers 16 residues. CDR1 and CDR2 (germline): SGHRS, YFSETQ. Trimming took 2 bases from V and 4 from J; bases not matched to a gene: 8.

CDR3 sequence (DNA): TGCGCCAGCAGCCCCGGGGTGAGCGGGTACAATGAGCAGTTCTTC. Its translation: CASSPGVSGYNEQFF. V gene TRBV10-1 combines with J gene TRBJ2-1; possible D gene TRBD2, 6 bases. The V gene lost 6 bases and the J gene lost 4 bases, with 16 bases spanning the gap. Germline loops: CDR1 WNHNN, CDR2 SYGVQD (reference sequence). This CDR3 has 15 amino acids.

The chain combines TRBV18 with TRBJ1-4; D remains unclear. Germline V gene lookup returns CDR1 KGHSH and CDR2 LQKENI. V lost 3 bases, J lost 2 bases, and 7 bases lay in between. The CDR3 has 14 amino acids. DNA for the CDR3: TGTGCCAGCTCACCGCAACGGACTAATGAAAAACTGTTTTTT. Translated, it gives CASSPQRTNEKLFF.

This clone is medium-sized by share. The V and J genes are TRBV15 and TRBJ2-7; 8 bases line up with TRBD1. CDR1 and CDR2 from the germline V gene are LNHNV and YYDKDF (reference sequence). The V gene end was trimmed by 1 base and the J gene end by 6 bases; junction bases not matched to a gene: 8. The CDR3 length is 15 residues. CDR3 amino acids: CATSRGEQGGLEQYF. In DNA, the CDR3 is TGTGCCACCAGCAGAGGGGAACAGGGGGGCCTCGAGCAGTACTTC.

V is TRBV28 and J is TRBJ2-5; D remains ambiguous. V lost 6 bases to trimming and J lost 5 bases, with 28 bases between them. Germline-derived CDR1 and CDR2 are MDHEN and SYDVKM. CDR3 length: 18 residues. DNA of the CDR3: TGTGCCAGCAGCTTTTCACCTGGGCTAGGAAGTTTTGCGGAGACCCAGTACTTC. Its translation is CASSFSPGLGSFAETQYF.

A few counts support this clone. V usage is TRBV7-7 and J usage is TRBJ1-4, with D hard to call. Germline V lookup: CDR1 SSHAT, CDR2 FNYEAQ (reference sequence). The CDR3 has 16 residues. The V end lost 1 base, the J end lost 8 bases, and 17 bases lay between the germline ends. The DNA of the CDR3 is TGTGCCAGCAGCTTAGATCCCAACCTCCCGGGCGAAAAACTGTTTTTT. This translates into CASSLDPNLPGEKLFF.

This clone has more than one count but fewer than ten. J is TRBJ2-6 and V is TRBV18, with 7 bases aligning to TRBD1. Germline V gene data show CDR1 as KGHSH and CDR2 as LQKENI. Trimming cost V 5 bases and J 2 bases; bases outside gene matches: 9. The CDR3 is made up of 17 amino acids. The CDR3 sequence is CASSITRGTTGANVLTF. CDR3 DNA sequence: TGTGCCAGCTCAATCACCAGGGGGACCACTGGGGCCAACGTCCTGACTTTC.

This clone appeared a single time. This chain links TRBV19 with TRBJ2-5; 9 bases align to TRBD2. CDR3 length equals 15 residues. The germline gives CDR1 LNHDA, CDR2 SQIVND (reference sequence). V lost 5 bases, J lost 5 bases, and 9 bases stayed unmatched. The CDR3 here is CASSVSGSRIETQYF. The CDR3 DNA sequence: TGTGCCAGTAGTGTTAGCGGGAGCCGGATTGAGACCCAGTACTTC.

This clone was seen once. Other DNA sequences within the sample encode an identical CDR3. The rearrangement links TRBV5-1 to TRBJ1-4; perhaps TRBD1 as D (6 bases). Trimming took off 4 bases at V and 5 bases at J, with 12 bases between the two ends. The germline V gene has CDR1 SGHRS and CDR2 YFSETQ. CDR3 length: 14 residues. The CDR3: CASSLDSTNEKLFF. The CDR3 DNA reads as TGCGCCAGCAGCCTGGACAGCACAAATGAAAAACTGTTTTTT.

The J gene is TRBJ2-7, the V gene TRBV28; 8 bases are a match to TRBD1. The CDR3 consists of 15 residues. Germline V gives CDR1 MDHEN, CDR2 SYDVKM. The V gene end was trimmed by 1 base and the J gene end by 5 bases; junction bases not matched to a gene: 7. Here the CDR3 reads CASSLFSGGRNEQYF. The CDR3 DNA reads as TGTGCCAGCAGTTTATTTTCAGGGGGCAGGAACGAGCAGTACTTC.

This clone came up once. The genes are TRBV19 and TRBJ1-5; D is possibly TRBD1 (5 bases). This CDR3 comprises 14 residues. V lost 7 bases to trimming and J lost 13 bases, with 23 bases between them. CDR1 LNHDA and CDR2 SQIVND come from the germline V gene (reference sequence). CDR3 DNA sequence: TGTGCCAGTACCGGGCGGGGGTTAGCGCTACCTCAGCATTTT. Its protein is CASTGRGLALPQHF.

This clone was seen a few times. The chain carries TRBV28 and TRBJ1-5; 7 nucleotides agree with TRBD1. The trim removed 6 bases at V and 4 bases at J, leaving 9 bases unmatched. The length of the CDR3 is 15 residues. CDR1 and CDR2 from the germline V gene are MDHEN and SYDVKM. CDR3 in DNA: TGTGCCAGCAGCAGTTCGGGACAGACAAATCAGCCCCAGCATTTT. It codes for CASSSSGQTNQPQHF.

The chain uses TRBV7-1 and TRBJ2-7, with 8 positions matching TRBD1. TRBV7-1 is identified as an open reading frame with a role that is uncertain. The length of the CDR3 is 14 residues. V gave up 4 bases and J gave up 6 bases; unmatched junction bases: 8. CDR3 protein: CASSFGQGWSEQYF. The CDR3 DNA reads as TGTGCCAGCAGCTTTGGACAGGGATGGAGCGAGCAGTACTTC.